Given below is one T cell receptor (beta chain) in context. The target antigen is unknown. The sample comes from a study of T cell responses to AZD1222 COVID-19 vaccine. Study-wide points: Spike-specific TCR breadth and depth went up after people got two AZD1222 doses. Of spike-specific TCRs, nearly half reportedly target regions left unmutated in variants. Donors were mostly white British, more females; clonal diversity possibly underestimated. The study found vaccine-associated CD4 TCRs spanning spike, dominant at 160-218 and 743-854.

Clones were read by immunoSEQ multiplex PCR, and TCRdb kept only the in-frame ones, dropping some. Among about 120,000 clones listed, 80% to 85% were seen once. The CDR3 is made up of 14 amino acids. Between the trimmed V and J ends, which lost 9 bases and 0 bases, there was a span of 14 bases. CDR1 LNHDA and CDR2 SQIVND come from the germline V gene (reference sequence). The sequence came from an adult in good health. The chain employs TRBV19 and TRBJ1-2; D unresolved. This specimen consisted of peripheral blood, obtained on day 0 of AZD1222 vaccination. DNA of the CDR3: TGTGCCAGCAGAAGTTCGGGGTCTAACTATGGCTACACCTTC. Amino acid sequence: CASRSSGSNYGYTF.